Below are 4 T cell receptor beta chains sequenced from a single sample in a study of CD8 T cells in ankylosing spondylitis. TCRdb reprocessed the 5' RACE reads with MiXCR, giving one entry per CDR3 protein. The data show 100,000 or so distinct CDR3 sequences, with 24% seen just once and over 9% held by the top ten. Sequencing was carried out using synovial fluid, either unsorted or a sorted T cell fraction (not recorded which). These receptors were obtained from a male donor with ankylosing spondylitis.

This clonotype appeared a few times. The rearrangement joins TRBV6-1 to TRBJ2-7; possible D gene TRBD1, 6 bases. Germline V CDR1 and CDR2: MNHNS, SASEGT. This CDR3 has 14 amino acids. V shed 9 bases and J shed 5 bases, with 20 bases lying between them. CDR3 bases: TGTGCCAGGGGGAAGCCAGAGGGGGAGAACGAGCAGTACGTC. It codes for CARGKPEGENEQYV.

The chain employs TRBV7-2 and TRBJ1-6, with 7 nucleotides matching TRBD1. The length of the CDR3 is 15 residues. CDR1 is SGHTA and CDR2 is FQGNSA in the germline V gene. J lost 9 bases, V lost 1 base, and 6 bases had no gene match. CDR3 loop: CASSLGRQGASPLHF. As DNA, the CDR3 is TGTGCCAGCAGCTTAGGGAGACAGGGCGCTTCACCCCTCCACTTT.

The V gene is TRBV2, the J gene TRBJ2-1; weak D call: TRBD1 (6 bases). The CDR3 has 13 residues. The germline CDR1 and CDR2 sequences are SNHLY and FYNNEI. Trimming pared 7 bases from V and 7 bases from J, leaving 14 bases between. Written as DNA, the CDR3 is TGTGCCAGCACCTCCCTTAGGGGGAATGAGCAGTTCTTC. It translates to CASTSLRGNEQFF.

This clonotype was detected only a few times. V gene TRBV5-1 combines with J gene TRBJ1-4, with D possibly matching TRBD1 (5 bases). The CDR3 is made up of 15 amino acids. The germline V gene has CDR1 SGHRS and CDR2 YFSETQ. V was shortened by 0 bases and J by 7 bases, with 13 bases between the two germline ends. CDR3 coding DNA: TGCGCCAGCAGCTTGGTCCAGGGAGAGGGTGAAAAACTGTTTTTT. Amino acid sequence: CASSLVQGEGEKLFF.